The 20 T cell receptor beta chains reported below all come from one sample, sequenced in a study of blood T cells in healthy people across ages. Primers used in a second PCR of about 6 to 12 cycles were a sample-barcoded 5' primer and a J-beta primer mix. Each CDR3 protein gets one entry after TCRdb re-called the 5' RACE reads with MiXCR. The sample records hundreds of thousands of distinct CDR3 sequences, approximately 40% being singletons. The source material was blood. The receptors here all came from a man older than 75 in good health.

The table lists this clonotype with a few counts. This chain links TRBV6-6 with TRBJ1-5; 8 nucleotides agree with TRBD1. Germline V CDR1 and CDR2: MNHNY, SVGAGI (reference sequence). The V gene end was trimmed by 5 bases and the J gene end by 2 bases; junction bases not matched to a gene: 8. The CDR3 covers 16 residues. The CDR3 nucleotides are TGTGCCAGCAGTACCGGACAGGGAGCGGGCAATCAGCCCCAGCATTTT. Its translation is CASSTGQGAGNQPQHF.

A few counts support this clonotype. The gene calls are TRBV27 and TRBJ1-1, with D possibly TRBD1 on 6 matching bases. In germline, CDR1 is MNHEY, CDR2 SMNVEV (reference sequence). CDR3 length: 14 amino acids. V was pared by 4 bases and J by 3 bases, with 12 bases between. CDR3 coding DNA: TGTGCCAGCAGTTCACAGACAGGATACACTGAAGCTTTCTTT. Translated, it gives CASSSQTGYTEAFF.

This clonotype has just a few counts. CDR3 protein: CASSTKLAAAYNEQFF. CDR3 bases: TGTGCCAGCAGTACCAAACTAGCGGCGGCCTACAATGAGCAGTTCTTC. J is TRBJ2-1 and V is TRBV6-2 or TRBV6-3; TRBD2 matches at 8 bases. Per germline, CDR1 MNHEY and CDR2 SVGEGT. CDR3 length equals 16 residues. J was trimmed by 2 bases and V by 5 bases; bases with no gene match: 8.

The CDR3 here is CSAKSGTRLNNEQFF. The CDR3, as DNA: TGCAGTGCCAAAAGCGGGACAAGGCTAAACAATGAGCAGTTCTTC. The chain uses TRBV20-1 and TRBJ2-1, with a weak D call TRBD2 (7 bases). From germline, CDR1 is DFQATT and CDR2 SNEGSKA (reference sequence). The length of the CDR3 is 15 residues. V was trimmed by 6 bases and J by 5 bases, leaving 20 bases between them.

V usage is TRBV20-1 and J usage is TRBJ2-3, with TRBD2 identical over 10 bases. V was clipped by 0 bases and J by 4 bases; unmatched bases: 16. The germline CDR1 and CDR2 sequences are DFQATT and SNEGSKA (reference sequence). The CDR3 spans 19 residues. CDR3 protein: CSARDYTPSGSNWADTQYF. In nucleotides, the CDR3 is TGCAGTGCTAGAGACTATACGCCTAGCGGGAGTAACTGGGCAGATACGCAGTATTTT.

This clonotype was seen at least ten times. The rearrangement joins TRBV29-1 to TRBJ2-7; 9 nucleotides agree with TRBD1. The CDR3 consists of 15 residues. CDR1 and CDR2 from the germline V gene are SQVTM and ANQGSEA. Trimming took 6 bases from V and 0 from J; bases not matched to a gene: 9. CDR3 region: CSVSPGTGSSYEQYF. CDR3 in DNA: TGCAGCGTATCCCCCGGGACAGGGAGCTCCTACGAGCAGTACTTC.

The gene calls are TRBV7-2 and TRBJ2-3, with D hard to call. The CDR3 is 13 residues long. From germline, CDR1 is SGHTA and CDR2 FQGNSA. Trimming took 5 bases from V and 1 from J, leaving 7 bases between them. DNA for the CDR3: TGTGCCAGCAGCGTATACGGCACAGATACGCAGTATTTT. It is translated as CASSVYGTDTQYF.

The DNA for the CDR3 is TGTGCCACCAGCAGCGATCTATCCCCAGGCTACGAGCAGTACTTC. Protein product: CATSSDLSPGYEQYF. The chain joins TRBV15 to TRBJ2-7, with D hard to call. V shed 3 bases and J shed 3 bases, with 15 bases lying between them. Germline loops: CDR1 LNHNV, CDR2 YYDKDF (reference sequence). This CDR3 comprises 15 residues.

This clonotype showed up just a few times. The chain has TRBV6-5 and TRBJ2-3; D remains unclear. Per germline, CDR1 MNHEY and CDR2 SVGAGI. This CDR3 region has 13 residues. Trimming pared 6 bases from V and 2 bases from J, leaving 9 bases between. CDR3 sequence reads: CASRIHHTDTQYF. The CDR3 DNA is TGTGCCAGCAGAATTCACCACACAGATACGCAGTATTTT.

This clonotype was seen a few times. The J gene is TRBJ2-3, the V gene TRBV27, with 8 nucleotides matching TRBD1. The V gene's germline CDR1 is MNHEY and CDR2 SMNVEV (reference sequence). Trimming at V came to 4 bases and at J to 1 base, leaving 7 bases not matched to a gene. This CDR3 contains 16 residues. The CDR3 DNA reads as TGTGCCAGCAGTTCCGACAGGGGATTACGCACAGATACGCAGTATTTT. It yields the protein CASSSDRGLRTDTQYF.

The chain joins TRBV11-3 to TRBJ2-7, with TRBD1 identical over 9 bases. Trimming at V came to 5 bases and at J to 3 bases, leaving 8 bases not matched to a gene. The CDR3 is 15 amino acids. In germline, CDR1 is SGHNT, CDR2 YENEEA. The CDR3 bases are TGTGCCAGCAGCGACTCCGGGACAGGGATCTACGAGCAGTACTTC. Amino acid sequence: CASSDSGTGIYEQYF.

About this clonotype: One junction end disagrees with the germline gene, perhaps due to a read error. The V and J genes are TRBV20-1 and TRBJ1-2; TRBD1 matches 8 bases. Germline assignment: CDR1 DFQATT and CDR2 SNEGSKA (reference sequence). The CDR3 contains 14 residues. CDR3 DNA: TGCAGCGCTACCTCCGGGACAGGAGATACTGGCTACACCTTC. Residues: CSATSGTGDTGYTF.

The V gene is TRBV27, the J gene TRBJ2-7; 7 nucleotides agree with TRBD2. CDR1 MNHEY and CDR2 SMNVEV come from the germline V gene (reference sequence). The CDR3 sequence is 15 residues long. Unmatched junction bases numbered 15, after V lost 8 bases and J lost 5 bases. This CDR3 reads CASGGSGEGQDEQYF. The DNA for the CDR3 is TGTGCCAGCGGTGGAAGCGGGGAGGGGCAAGACGAGCAGTACTTC.

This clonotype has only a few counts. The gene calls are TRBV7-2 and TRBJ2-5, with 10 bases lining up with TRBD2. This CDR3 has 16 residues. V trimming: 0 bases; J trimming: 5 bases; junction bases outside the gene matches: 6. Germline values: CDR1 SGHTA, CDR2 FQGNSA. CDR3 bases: TGTGCCAGCAGCTTAGCGAAGGCTAGCGGGGGCGAGACCCAGTACTTC. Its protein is CASSLAKASGGETQYF. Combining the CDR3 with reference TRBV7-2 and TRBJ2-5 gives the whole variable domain GAGVSQSPSNKVTEKGKDVELRCDPISGHTALYWYRQSLGQGLEFLIYFQGNSAPDKSGLPSDRFSAERTGGSVSTLTIQRTQQEDSAVYLCASSLAKASGGETQYFGPGTRLLVL.

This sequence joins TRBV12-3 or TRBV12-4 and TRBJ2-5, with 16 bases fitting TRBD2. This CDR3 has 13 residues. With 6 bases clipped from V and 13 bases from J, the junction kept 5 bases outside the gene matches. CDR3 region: CASSQGLAGGSYF. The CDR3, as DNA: TGTGCCAGCAGCCAGGGACTAGCGGGGGGGTCGTACTTC.

The CDR3 protein is CASSPPEQPLGSPLHF. The CDR3 DNA sequence: TGTGCCAGCTCACCACCTGAACAGCCCCTGGGCTCACCCCTCCACTTT. The rearrangement joins TRBV18 to TRBJ1-6; D gene uncertain. CDR3 length: 16 residues. Germline values: CDR1 KGHSH, CDR2 LQKENI. V gave up 0 bases and J gave up 10 bases, with 16 bases separating them.

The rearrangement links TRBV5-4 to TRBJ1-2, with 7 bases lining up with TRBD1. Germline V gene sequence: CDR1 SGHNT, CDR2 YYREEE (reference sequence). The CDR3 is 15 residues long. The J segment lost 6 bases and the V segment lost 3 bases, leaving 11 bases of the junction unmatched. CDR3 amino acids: CASSSGQRFRDGYTF. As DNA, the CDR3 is TGTGCCAGCAGCTCGGGACAGAGATTTCGCGATGGCTACACCTTC.

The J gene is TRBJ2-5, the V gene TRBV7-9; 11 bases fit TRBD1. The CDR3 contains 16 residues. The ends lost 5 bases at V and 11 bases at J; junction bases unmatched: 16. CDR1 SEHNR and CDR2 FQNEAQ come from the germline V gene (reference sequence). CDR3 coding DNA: TGTGCCAGCAGCCCCTTCTACGGACAGGGGGCGCGGGAGCAGTACTTC. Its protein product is CASSPFYGQGAREQYF.

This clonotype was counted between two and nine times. CDR3 amino acids: CASSLAAIGQGAPSPLHF. The CDR3 DNA reads as TGTGCCAGCAGCTTAGCCGCAATTGGACAGGGGGCGCCGTCACCCCTCCACTTT. The genes are TRBV7-2 and TRBJ1-6; TRBD1 aligns across 11 bases. CDR3 length: 18 residues. Germline CDR1 SGHTA, CDR2 FQGNSA. Trimming removed 0 bases from V and 10 bases from J; junction bases left unmatched: 11. Filled out from reference TRBV7-2 and TRBJ1-6, the complete variable domain reads GAGVSQSPSNKVTEKGKDVELRCDPISGHTALYWYRQSLGQGLEFLIYFQGNSAPDKSGLPSDRFSAERTGGSVSTLTIQRTQQEDSAVYLCASSLAAIGQGAPSPLHFGNGTRLTVT.

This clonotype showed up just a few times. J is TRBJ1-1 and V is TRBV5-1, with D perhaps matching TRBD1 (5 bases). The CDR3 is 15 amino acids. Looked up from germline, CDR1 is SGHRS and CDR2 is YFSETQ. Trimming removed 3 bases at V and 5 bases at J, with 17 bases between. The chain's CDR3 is CASSSGPGERTEAFF. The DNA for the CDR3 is TGCGCCAGCAGCTCTGGACCGGGGGAGAGGACTGAAGCTTTCTTT.